Listed below are T cell receptor beta chains from one sample, sequenced in a study of blood T cell repertoires in COVID-19. Sequencing was performed with immunoSEQ multiplex PCR; in TCRdb, only in-frame clones are kept and a portion is missing. The sample records hundreds of thousands of clones, roughly 91% being singletons. Sequences were obtained from PBMCs or T cells enriched from blood (not recorded which). These receptors were collected from a woman aged 25 to 45 who had recovered from COVID-19. Both conserved end residues are part of each CDR3. A D gene is named only where the DNA matches it firmly. Part of the rows lack a size; the others show once, few, many or a class for expanded clones.

j_call: TRBJ2-5; d_call: .; clone_size: once; v_call: TRBV20-1; cdr3_length: 20; cdr3_aa: CSASTISWEGEGGGLETQYF; cdr3_nt: TGCAGTGCTAGTACAATTTCGTGGGAAGGCGAAGGGGGTGGGTTGGAGACCCAGTACTTC
j_call: TRBJ1-2; d_call: .; clone_size: .; v_call: TRBV7-2; cdr3_length: 14; cdr3_aa: CASSSSGGSHGYTF; cdr3_nt: TGTGCCAGCAGCTCCTCGGGGGGCTCCCATGGCTACACCTTC
j_call: TRBJ1-1; d_call: .; clone_size: .; v_call: TRBV7-2; cdr3_length: 15; cdr3_aa: CASSLDLREDTEAFF; cdr3_nt: TGTGCCAGCAGCTTAGATCTCAGGGAAGACACTGAAGCTTTCTTT
j_call: TRBJ1-4; d_call: .; clone_size: few; v_call: TRBV3-1/TRBV3-2; cdr3_length: 15; cdr3_aa: CASSQLGGTPEKLFF; cdr3_nt: TGTGCCAGCAGCCAATTGGGTGGGACACCGGAAAAACTGTTTTTT
j_call: TRBJ2-2; d_call: .; clone_size: .; v_call: TRBV18; cdr3_length: 15; cdr3_aa: CASSPIHSGTGELFF; cdr3_nt: TGTGCCAGCTCACCTATACATTCGGGCACCGGGGAGCTGTTTTTT
j_call: TRBJ2-7; d_call: TRBD2; clone_size: .; v_call: TRBV9; cdr3_length: 15; cdr3_aa: CASSVGGGSLYEQYF; cdr3_nt: TGTGCCAGCAGCGTAGGCGGGGGGTCCCTCTACGAGCAGTACTTC
j_call: TRBJ2-5; d_call: .; clone_size: .; v_call: TRBV18; cdr3_length: 14; cdr3_aa: CASSPPEGTETQYF; cdr3_nt: TGTGCCAGCTCACCCCCCGAGGGTACGGAGACCCAGTACTTC
j_call: TRBJ1-1; d_call: TRBD1; clone_size: once; v_call: TRBV7-9; cdr3_length: 15; cdr3_aa: CASSAQQGLDTEAFF; cdr3_nt: TGTGCCAGCAGCGCACAACAGGGGTTGGACACTGAAGCTTTCTTT
j_call: TRBJ2-7; d_call: TRBD2; clone_size: once; v_call: TRBV13; cdr3_length: 17; cdr3_aa: CASSLGLAGGPSNEQYF; cdr3_nt: TGTGCCAGCAGCTTAGGACTAGCGGGAGGGCCGTCGAACGAGCAGTACTTC
j_call: TRBJ1-2; d_call: .; clone_size: .; v_call: TRBV27; cdr3_length: 15; cdr3_aa: CASSLTVGQLGGYTF; cdr3_nt: TGTGCCAGCAGTTTAACGGTGGGCCAGTTGGGTGGCTACACCTTC
j_call: TRBJ1-1; d_call: .; clone_size: .; v_call: TRBV4-3; cdr3_length: 17; cdr3_aa: CASSQGGYSTFNTEAFF; cdr3_nt: TGCGCCAGCAGCCAAGGTGGTTACTCCACGTTTAACACTGAAGCTTTCTTT
j_call: TRBJ1-1; d_call: .; clone_size: .; v_call: TRBV19; cdr3_length: 17; cdr3_aa: CASNSPMGLEMNTEAFF; cdr3_nt: TGTGCCAGTAACTCCCCCATGGGACTCGAAATGAACACTGAAGCTTTCTTT
j_call: TRBJ1-1; d_call: .; clone_size: .; v_call: TRBV9; cdr3_length: 12; cdr3_aa: CASRNGYTEAFF; cdr3_nt: TGTGCCAGCAGGAACGGGTACACTGAAGCTTTCTTT
j_call: TRBJ1-4; d_call: .; clone_size: few; v_call: TRBV5-6; cdr3_length: 14; cdr3_aa: CASNSQALNEKLFF; cdr3_nt: TGTGCCAGCAACAGTCAGGCACTCAATGAAAAACTGTTTTTT
j_call: TRBJ1-4; d_call: TRBD1; clone_size: .; v_call: TRBV5-1; cdr3_length: 15; cdr3_aa: CASTLRGQGYEKLFF; cdr3_nt: TGCGCCAGCACCCTGCGGGGACAGGGATATGAAAAACTGTTTTTT
j_call: TRBJ2-2; d_call: .; clone_size: few; v_call: TRBV5-1; cdr3_length: 15; cdr3_aa: CASSLTSSGYGELFF; cdr3_nt: TGCGCCAGCAGCCTAACGTCGAGCGGATACGGGGAGCTGTTTTTT
j_call: TRBJ2-5; d_call: .; clone_size: .; v_call: TRBV2; cdr3_length: 13; cdr3_aa: CASSVTIVETQYF; cdr3_nt: TGTGCCAGCAGTGTGACAATAGTAGAGACCCAGTACTTC
j_call: TRBJ2-2; d_call: .; clone_size: .; v_call: TRBV3-1/TRBV3-2; cdr3_length: 13; cdr3_aa: CASTPGGTGELFF; cdr3_nt: TGTGCCAGCACCCCTGGAGGGACCGGGGAGCTGTTTTTT